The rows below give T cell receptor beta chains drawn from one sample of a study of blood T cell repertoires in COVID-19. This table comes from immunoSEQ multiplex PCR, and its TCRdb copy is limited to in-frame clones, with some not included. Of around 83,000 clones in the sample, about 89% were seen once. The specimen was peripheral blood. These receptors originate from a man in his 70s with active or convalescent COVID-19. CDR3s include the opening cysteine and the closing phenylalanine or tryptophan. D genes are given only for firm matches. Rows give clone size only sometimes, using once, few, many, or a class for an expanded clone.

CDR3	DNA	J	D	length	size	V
CASSLTDSSSTDTQYF	TGTGCCAGCAGTCTAACGGACAGCTCTAGCACAGATACGCAGTATTTT	TRBJ2-3	NA	16	NA	TRBV2
CASSQDYRDGYTF	TGCGCCAGCAGCCAAGATTACAGGGATGGCTACACCTTC	TRBJ1-2	NA	13	once	TRBV4-1
CAIGQAIYEQYF	TGTGCCATCGGACAGGCGATCTACGAGCAGTACTTC	TRBJ2-7	TRBD1	12	NA	TRBV6-5
CASSVDPGLVTGELFF	TGTGCCAGCAGCGTAGATCCAGGGCTTGTCACCGGGGAGCTGTTTTTT	TRBJ2-2	NA	16	NA	TRBV9
CASSVGLSPTDTQYF	TGTGCCAGCTCAGTGGGACTTTCACCCACAGATACGCAGTATTTT	TRBJ2-3	NA	15	once	TRBV18
CASSSQGTTGNTIYF	TGTGCCAGCAGTTCACAGGGAACTACTGGAAACACCATATATTTT	TRBJ1-3	NA	15	NA	TRBV2
CASSPQDRDQPQHF	TGTGCCAGCTCACCTCAGGACAGGGACCAGCCCCAGCATTTT	TRBJ1-5	TRBD1	14	NA	TRBV18
CASSQDLRGAKNIQYF	TGTGCCAGCAGCCAAGATCTTCGGGGGGCCAAAAACATTCAGTACTTC	TRBJ2-4	NA	16	NA	TRBV4-2
CASSLQGGNTIYF	TGTGCCAGCAGCTTGCAGGGCGGAAACACCATATATTTT	TRBJ1-3	NA	13	NA	TRBV13
CASSRDIGSQETQYF	TGTGCCAGCAGCCGGGACATTGGGTCGCAAGAGACCCAGTACTTC	TRBJ2-5	NA	15	NA	TRBV5-4
CASSPRLGQPQHF	TGTGCCAGCAGCCCCAGACTTGGACAGCCCCAGCATTTT	TRBJ1-5	NA	13	NA	TRBV27
CASSPPNRGETSPLHF	TGTGCCAGCTCACCACCGAACAGGGGGGAAACATCACCCCTCCACTTT	TRBJ1-6	TRBD1	16	NA	TRBV18
CASSIPESGVNGYTF	TGTGCCAGCAGCATCCCAGAATCAGGGGTGAATGGCTACACCTTC	TRBJ1-2	NA	15	NA	TRBV7-2
CASSSGPRTVVPSYNSPLHF	TGTGCCAGCAGCTCGGGACCCCGGACAGTTGTCCCTTCCTATAATTCACCCCTCCACTTT	TRBJ1-6	NA	20	NA	TRBV28
CASRTGTDYGYTF	TGTGCCAGCAGAACCGGGACAGACTATGGCTACACCTTC	TRBJ1-2	TRBD1	13	NA	TRBV6-5
CASSQAGVEETQYF	TGCGCCAGCAGCCAGGCGGGGGTCGAAGAGACCCAGTACTTC	TRBJ2-5	TRBD2	14	NA	TRBV4-1
CAWSVIGRAGNQPQHF	TGTGCCTGGAGTGTAATTGGACGGGCGGGTAATCAGCCCCAGCATTTT	TRBJ1-5	NA	16	NA	TRBV30
CASSLLGVDRVYGYTF	TGTGCCAGCAGTTTATTAGGTGTGGACAGGGTTTATGGCTACACCTTC	TRBJ1-2	TRBD1	16	once	TRBV27
CASSSSGRASGRAGELFF	TGTGCCAGTAGCTCCTCGGGGCGAGCTAGCGGGAGGGCCGGGGAGCTGTTTTTT	TRBJ2-2	TRBD2	18	once	TRBV19
CASSPGMNTGELFF	TGTGCCAGCTCACCGGGCATGAACACCGGGGAGCTGTTTTTT	TRBJ2-2	NA	14	NA	TRBV18
CASSRVAGGPNEQFF	TGTGCCAGCAGCCGGGTAGCGGGAGGGCCAAATGAGCAGTTCTTC	TRBJ2-1	TRBD2	15	few	TRBV7-2
CASRLRTERNTEAFF	TGTGCCAGCCGACTAAGGACGGAGAGGAACACTGAAGCTTTCTTT	TRBJ1-1	NA	15	few	TRBV28
CASSPQLTSGGLETQYF	TGTGCCAGCAGCCCCCAGTTGACTAGCGGGGGGTTGGAGACCCAGTACTTC	TRBJ2-5	TRBD2	17	NA	TRBV7-2
CASNPVLPGTEAFF	TGTGCCAGCAACCCAGTTTTACCAGGGACTGAAGCTTTCTTT	TRBJ1-1	NA	14	NA	TRBV11-2
CASSRGQSEAFF	TGTGCCAGCAGCCGGGGACAATCGGAAGCTTTCTTT	TRBJ1-1	NA	12	NA	TRBV27
CASKGEGGYTF	TGTGCCAGCAAGGGGGAGGGGGGCTACACCTTC	TRBJ1-2	NA	11	few	TRBV6-5
CASSQEAGKQPQHF	TGCGCCAGCAGCCAAGAAGCGGGGAAACAGCCCCAGCATTTT	TRBJ1-5	NA	14	NA	TRBV4-1
CAWSVETGSYEQYF	TGTGCCTGGAGTGTAGAGACAGGGTCCTACGAGCAGTACTTC	TRBJ2-7	TRBD1	14	NA	TRBV30
CASSGLAGTNTGELFF	TGTGCCAGCAGCGGGCTAGCGGGAACGAACACCGGGGAGCTGTTTTTT	TRBJ2-2	TRBD2	16	NA	TRBV9
CASSERDRGTDTQYF	TGTGCCAGCAGTGAGCGGGACAGGGGAACAGATACGCAGTATTTT	TRBJ2-3	TRBD1	15	NA	TRBV6-2/TRBV6-3
CASSPDSPGLYTEAFF	TGTGCCAGCAGCCCCGATAGTCCAGGGTTATACACTGAAGCTTTCTTT	TRBJ1-1	NA	16	NA	TRBV9
CSVAGIDQPQHF	TGCAGCGTTGCCGGGATCGATCAGCCCCAGCATTTT	TRBJ1-5	NA	12	NA	TRBV29-1
CASSLGTKPEQFF	TGTGCCAGCAGCTTAGGGACTAAACCTGAGCAGTTCTTC	TRBJ2-1	NA	13	once	TRBV7-2
CASSYAGNYGYTF	TGTGCCAGCAGTTACGCAGGGAACTATGGCTACACCTTC	TRBJ1-2	NA	13	few	TRBV6-5
CASSDSSSTDTQYF	TGTGCCAGCAGTGACTCGAGCAGCACAGATACGCAGTATTTT	TRBJ2-3	NA	14	NA	TRBV6-4
CASSGRDSLNEKLFF	TGCGCCAGCAGCGGCCGGGACAGCCTCAATGAAAAACTGTTTTTT	TRBJ1-4	TRBD1	15	NA	TRBV5-1
CASSQDLTKNIQYF	TGCGCCAGCAGCCAAGATTTAACCAAAAACATTCAGTACTTC	TRBJ2-4	NA	14	NA	TRBV4-3
CASSITGDSNQPQHF	TGTGCCAGTAGTATCACAGGGGATAGCAATCAGCCCCAGCATTTT	TRBJ1-5	TRBD1	15	NA	TRBV19
CASSQLAETYEQYF	TGTGCCAGCAGCCAGCTAGCGGAGACCTACGAGCAGTACTTC	TRBJ2-7	TRBD2	14	NA	TRBV4-2
CASSPRRDSRDEQYF	TGTGCCAGCAGCCCACGCCGGGACAGTAGGGACGAGCAGTACTTC	TRBJ2-7	TRBD1	15	NA	TRBV11-1
CASSPGLGNTGELFF	TGTGCCAGCAGCCCGGGGTTAGGGAACACCGGGGAGCTGTTTTTT	TRBJ2-2	NA	15	once	TRBV14
CASRDGQGFSYEQYF	TGTGCCAGCAGAGACGGACAGGGATTCTCCTACGAGCAGTACTTC	TRBJ2-7	TRBD1	15	NA	TRBV6-5
CASSRPGGGSYEQYF	TGTGCCAGCAGCCGACCTGGGGGAGGAAGCTACGAGCAGTACTTC	TRBJ2-7	NA	15	NA	TRBV28
CASSIGTSGSGANVLTF	TGTGCCAGTAGTATTGGGACTAGCGGCTCTGGGGCCAACGTCCTGACTTTC	TRBJ2-6	TRBD2	17	NA	TRBV19
CASSPAGRGYTF	TGTGCCAGTAGTCCGGCAGGTCGGGGCTACACCTTC	TRBJ1-2	NA	12	NA	TRBV19
CASSQDHPGTGELFF	TGTGCCAGCAGCCAAGATCATCCCGGCACCGGGGAGCTGTTTTTT	TRBJ2-2	NA	15	NA	TRBV14
CASSLAGVRTGELFF	TGTGCCAGCAGCCTAGCGGGAGTTCGTACCGGGGAGCTGTTTTTT	TRBJ2-2	TRBD2	15	NA	TRBV4-2
CASSRSAFGNQPQHF	TGTGCCAGCAGTCGAAGCGCTTTCGGGAATCAGCCCCAGCATTTT	TRBJ1-5	NA	15	few	TRBV2
CASSFGGQSSGNTIYF	TGTGCCAGCAGTTTCGGAGGGCAGTCCTCTGGAAACACCATATATTTT	TRBJ1-3	NA	16	NA	TRBV28
CASSLPGQANSPLHF	TGTGCCAGCAGCCTTCCGGGACAGGCAAATTCACCCCTCCACTTT	TRBJ1-6	TRBD1	15	NA	TRBV5-4
CAWSVSIDRWGSFAGSRETQYF	TGTGCCTGGAGTGTATCAATCGACCGGTGGGGGTCTTTCGCGGGAAGCAGAGAGACCCAGTACTTC	TRBJ2-5	NA	22	NA	TRBV30
CATSSGRATQETQYF	TGTGCCACCAGCAGCGGGAGGGCTACCCAAGAGACCCAGTACTTC	TRBJ2-5	TRBD2	15	many	TRBV15
CASQGGKTSGKRGEQFF	TGTGCCAGCCAGGGGGGAAAGACTAGCGGCAAAAGGGGTGAGCAGTTCTTC	TRBJ2-1	TRBD2	17	NA	TRBV7-9